Below are 10 T cell receptor beta chains sequenced from a single sample in a study of siplizumab effects on memory and regulatory T cells. Sequencing was performed with immunoSEQ multiplex PCR; in TCRdb, only in-frame clones are kept and a portion is missing. The sample yields about 82,000 clones, 87% seen once. The sequenced sample was Tregs sorted from blood. All receptors come from a human donor in good health.

This rearrangement joins TRBV2 to TRBJ2-5, with D uncertain. The V end was cut by 10 bases, the J end by 1 base, with 13 bases between. The CDR3 spans 13 residues. Germline CDR1 reads SNHLY; CDR2 reads FYNNEI. The CDR3 coding sequence is TGTGCCACGAACCTATTGGCCCAAGAGACCCAGTACTTC. Protein: CATNLLAQETQYF.

V and J are TRBV30 and TRBJ1-2, with D uncertain. V lost 4 bases, J lost 5 bases, and 14 bases lay in between. This CDR3 has 13 residues. Germline V gene lookup returns CDR1 GTSNPN and CDR2 SVGIG (reference sequence). The CDR3 spells CAWTPRRIYGYTF. The CDR3 DNA reads TGTGCCTGGACCCCGAGGAGAATATATGGCTACACCTTC.

This clone was detected once. This chain joins TRBV6-5 and TRBJ2-7; D gene uncertain. The CDR3 is 15 residues long. Trimming removed 6 bases at V and 4 bases at J, with 19 bases between. CDR1 is MNHEY, CDR2 SVGAGI, per germline. CDR3 in amino acids: CASRSTPFGQYEQYF. The CDR3 bases are TGTGCCAGCAGATCGACCCCGTTCGGGCAATACGAGCAGTACTTC.

V usage is TRBV9 and J usage is TRBJ2-3; D remains unclear. CDR3 size: 14 residues. Germline CDR1 SGDLS, CDR2 YYNGEE. Trimming removed 3 bases from V and 3 bases from J, with 11 bases in between. The CDR3 here is CASSGGLGTDTQYF. CDR3 in DNA: TGTGCCAGCAGCGGAGGTCTTGGGACAGATACGCAGTATTTT.

J is TRBJ2-3 and V is TRBV5-1, with 7 bases fitting TRBD1. Germline CDR1 reads SGHRS; CDR2 reads YFSETQ. This CDR3 has 16 residues. Germline trimming cut 6 bases from V and 3 bases from J; bases unmatched to any gene: 13. CDR3 nucleotide sequence: TGCGCCAGCACCTCGGGCAGACAGGGTCCAACAGATACGCAGTATTTT. Residues: CASTSGRQGPTDTQYF.

The rearrangement links TRBV14 to TRBJ1-2; D is unclear. Trimming took 1 base from V and 10 from J, leaving 10 bases between them. The germline V gene has CDR1 SGHDN and CDR2 FVKESK. This CDR3 spans 12 amino acids. The DNA for the CDR3 is TGTGCCAGCAGCCAAGTGTCCCGAGCCTACACCTTC. It yields the protein CASSQVSRAYTF.

The chain is built from TRBV29-1 and TRBJ2-7; TRBD2 agrees at 11 bases. Unmatched junction bases numbered 3, after V lost 5 bases and J lost 0 bases. CDR1 SQVTM and CDR2 ANQGSEA come from the germline V gene. The CDR3 loop spans 14 amino acids. CDR3 sequence: CSVTTSGGSYEQYF. CDR3 DNA sequence: TGCAGCGTTACCACTAGCGGGGGCTCCTACGAGCAGTACTTC.

V and J are TRBV23-1 and TRBJ1-2; D uncertain. TRBV23-1 is annotated as an ORF whose role is uncertain. V was clipped by 2 bases and J by 0 bases, with 22 bases between them. The CDR3 consists of 19 residues. CDR3 region: CASSQPRAPLGSSNYGYTF. The CDR3 region has the DNA TGCGCCAGCAGTCAACCGCGCGCCCCACTGGGCAGCTCTAACTATGGCTACACCTTC.

The chain couples TRBV7-9 to TRBJ2-2; D possibly uses TRBD1 or TRBD2 (6 bases each). The length of the CDR3 is 15 residues. The V gene lost 2 bases and the J gene lost 3 bases, with 10 bases spanning the gap. Germline CDR1 SEHNR, CDR2 FQNEAQ (reference sequence). CDR3 sequence: CASSLTGAYTGELFF. The DNA of the CDR3 is TGTGCCAGCAGCTTAACGGGGGCCTACACCGGGGAGCTGTTTTTT.

The chain uses TRBV5-4 and TRBJ2-5, with 7 positions matching TRBD2. Germline trimming cut 0 bases from V and 4 bases from J; bases unmatched to any gene: 6. Looked up from germline, CDR1 is SGHNT and CDR2 is YYREEE (reference sequence). This CDR3 has 15 residues. CDR3 bases: TGTGCCAGCAGCTTGGGAGCGGGGAGCTTAGAGACCCAGTACTTC. As protein: CASSLGAGSLETQYF.